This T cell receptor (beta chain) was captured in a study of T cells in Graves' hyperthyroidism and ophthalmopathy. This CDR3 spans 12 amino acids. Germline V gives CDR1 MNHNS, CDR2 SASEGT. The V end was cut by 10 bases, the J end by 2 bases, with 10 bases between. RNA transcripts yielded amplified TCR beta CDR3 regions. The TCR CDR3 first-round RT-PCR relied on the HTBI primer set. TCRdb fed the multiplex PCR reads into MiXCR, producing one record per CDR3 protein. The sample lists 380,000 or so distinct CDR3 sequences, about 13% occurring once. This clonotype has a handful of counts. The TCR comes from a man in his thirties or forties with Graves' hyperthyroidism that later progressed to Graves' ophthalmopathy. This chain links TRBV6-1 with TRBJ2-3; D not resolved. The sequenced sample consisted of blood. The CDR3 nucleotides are TGTGCCACAAGGTCAGTCACAGATACGCAGTATTTT. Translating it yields CATRSVTDTQYF.